This T cell receptor beta chain was recorded in a study of CD8 T cells in Susac syndrome (dated by TCRdb to between 2018 and 2021). About the investigation overall: Whether CD8+ T cell activation and differentiation in Susac syndrome was antigen driven was tested using repertoire sequencing. Clonality of the CD8+ T cell repertoire was compared between roughly eleven healthy donors, roughly 14 Susac syndrome patients and 15 multiple sclerosis patients. General findings and caveats noted by the study authors: The study acknowledged that relatively few individuals were included in the TCR sequencing and HLA analysis.

RNA was extracted using the RNeasy kit, and roughly 0.45 to 1 microgram was reverse transcribed with random hexamers. TCR beta CDR3 regions were amplified with the immunoSEQ multiplex PCR assay covering 54 Vbeta and 13 Jbeta segments. To correct PCR amplification bias, a synthetic template baseline was used for both primer optimization and computational correction. The paper's data handling went like this. Only productive sequences were kept, with reads annotated to V, D and J genes according to IMGT and analyzed in immunoSEQ Analyzer. To calculate clonality, Shannon entropy was normalized by log2 of the number of productive unique sequences and then subtracted from one. Public and private clones were assessed among the 100 most prevalent clones of each patient and control. Susac-specific clones were defined as absent from healthy and MS cohorts, about 1,000 published viral clones and other ImmuneACCESS disease sequences. The public reads were reanalyzed by TCRdb: fastp trimming at Q25, MiXCR alignment, in-frame beta chains only. Duplicate CDR3 protein sequences are folded into a single record with the most common DNA and genes. These V and J calls derive from TCRdb rather than the authors' analysis. Recorded for this sample are roughly 300,000 distinct CDR3 sequences; 70% to 90% of them occurred a single time. The ten largest clones represent 0.095% to 0.14% of the sample.

There are a few counts of this clonotype. The clone's antigen remains unknown. No quality values exist for individual bases; no much larger clone is one base distant. Trimming takes 5 bases from V and 0 bases from J, and the germline ends sit 8 bases apart. The germline V gene encodes CDR1 MNHNS and CDR2 SASEGT. There are 15 amino acids in the CDR3, from cysteine to phenylalanine inclusive. The DNA shown is the 45-base CDR3, in frame from base 1. Peripheral blood CD8+ and CD4+ T cells from healthy donors, Susac syndrome patients and multiple sclerosis patients were profiled by high-throughput TCR beta sequencing. The multiple sclerosis controls were treatment-naive patients whose relapsing-remitting disease, either stable or active, fulfilled the revised McDonald criteria. Bulk CD8+ and CD4+ T cells were purified by magnetic negative isolation, while CD8+ TEMRA cells were enriched using FACS. Blood was drawn into EDTA tubes, processed within 24 hours, and PBMCs were isolated by density gradient centrifugation. PBMCs intended for TCR sequencing were cryopreserved in liquid nitrogen and thawed later in a water bath at 37 degrees C. Purity of sorted or isolated CD4+, CD8+ and CD8+ TEMRA cells was at least 90%.

This receptor was obtained from a human donor with multiple sclerosis. The sequence links TRBV6-1 to TRBJ2-6; the D gene is perhaps TRBD2, on 5 matching bases. The specimen sequenced was CD8+ T cells from PBMCs. CDR3 sequence: CASSTGSSGANVLTF. At the DNA level, the sequence is TGTGCCAGCAGTACGGGAAGCTCTGGGGCCAACGTCCTGACTTTC.